Listed below are T cell receptor beta chains from one sample, sequenced in a study of T cells in Graves' hyperthyroidism and ophthalmopathy. MiXCR, applied by TCRdb to the multiplex PCR reads, yields one record per CDR3 protein. The data show roughly 420,000 distinct CDR3 sequences, roughly 13% seen once. The sequenced material came from blood. Receptor source: a woman aged 18-29 years with Graves' hyperthyroidism. CDR3s include the opening cysteine and the closing phenylalanine or tryptophan. Each record gives: D gene, J gene, V gene, clone size, CDR3 DNA, CDR3 protein. The D gene is left open where the match is weak. The size of a clone is reported for some rows only, either as once, few or many, or as a class for expanded clones.

d_gene: TRBD1
j_gene: TRBJ2-5
v_gene: TRBV12-3/TRBV12-4
abundance: many
CDR3nt: TGTGCCAGCAGTTTAGGGGACAGGGGCGCGGAGACCCAGTACTTC
CDR3aa: CASSLGDRGAETQYF

d_gene: -
j_gene: TRBJ2-7
v_gene: TRBV30
abundance: -
CDR3nt: TGTGCCTCCTCTTCGAGGGAGCACTACGAGCAGTACTTC
CDR3aa: CASSSREHYEQYF

d_gene: -
j_gene: TRBJ1-2
v_gene: TRBV28
abundance: many
CDR3nt: TGTGCCAGCGACACCTCCGGGCATGGCTACACCTTC
CDR3aa: CASDTSGHGYTF

d_gene: -
j_gene: TRBJ1-1
v_gene: TRBV29-1
abundance: -
CDR3nt: TGCAGCGTTGAGGGTTTGTATAACACTGAAGCTTTCTTT
CDR3aa: CSVEGLYNTEAFF

d_gene: TRBD2
j_gene: TRBJ2-1
v_gene: TRBV6-1
abundance: -
CDR3nt: TGTGCCAGCAGTGGGACTAGCGGCAACAATGAGCAGTTCTTC
CDR3aa: CASSGTSGNNEQFF

d_gene: -
j_gene: TRBJ2-1
v_gene: TRBV7-9
abundance: many
CDR3nt: TGTGCCAGCAGCTCAGCGGGCTCCTACAATGAGCAGTTCTTC
CDR3aa: CASSSAGSYNEQFF

d_gene: -
j_gene: TRBJ2-7
v_gene: TRBV30
abundance: many
CDR3nt: TGTGCCTGGTCTAGGACGGATTTACCCTACGAGCAGTACTTC
CDR3aa: CAWSRTDLPYEQYF

d_gene: -
j_gene: TRBJ2-7
v_gene: TRBV6-1
abundance: few
CDR3nt: TGTGCCAGCAGTGAGAGTAGCCTATTCCTTTACGAGCAGTACTTC
CDR3aa: CASSESSLFLYEQYF

d_gene: TRBD1
j_gene: TRBJ2-7
v_gene: TRBV7-8
abundance: -
CDR3nt: TGTGCCAGCAGCTGGGACGGGACAGCATCCTACGAGCAGTACTTC
CDR3aa: CASSWDGTASYEQYF

d_gene: -
j_gene: TRBJ2-1
v_gene: TRBV4-1
abundance: few
CDR3nt: TGCGCCAGCAGCCAAGATTCAGCCGTTCGCATTTACAATGAGCAGTTCTTC
CDR3aa: CASSQDSAVRIYNEQFF

d_gene: -
j_gene: TRBJ1-5
v_gene: TRBV12-5
abundance: -
CDR3nt: TGTACCGAGGGGCGTAAATGTCAGCCCCAGCATTTT
CDR3aa: CTEGRKCQPQHF

d_gene: -
j_gene: TRBJ2-1
v_gene: TRBV19
abundance: few
CDR3nt: TGTGCCAGTAGTATGCCGACGGCGGTTAGGAATGAGCAGTTCTTC
CDR3aa: CASSMPTAVRNEQFF

d_gene: TRBD2
j_gene: TRBJ2-1
v_gene: TRBV27
abundance: few
CDR3nt: TGTGCCAGCAAGAAGGGACTAGCGGCCTACAATGAGCAGTTCTTC
CDR3aa: CASKKGLAAYNEQFF

d_gene: -
j_gene: TRBJ2-3
v_gene: TRBV20-1
abundance: many
CDR3nt: TGCAGTGCCTCTATGGACGCGAGGAGAGATACGCAGTATTTT
CDR3aa: CSASMDARRDTQYF

d_gene: TRBD2
j_gene: TRBJ2-1
v_gene: TRBV24-1
abundance: -
CDR3nt: TGTGCCACCAGTGCTCTCCCTGAACTAGCGGGAGGTGGTGAGCAGTTCTTC
CDR3aa: CATSALPELAGGGEQFF

d_gene: -
j_gene: TRBJ1-4
v_gene: TRBV18
abundance: many
CDR3nt: TGTGCCAGCTCACCACCACAGAATGAAAAACTGTTTTTT
CDR3aa: CASSPPQNEKLFF

d_gene: -
j_gene: TRBJ1-2
v_gene: TRBV9
abundance: -
CDR3nt: TGTGCCAGCAGCCCCTCTCGCCAGAGTGGCTACACCTTC
CDR3aa: CASSPSRQSGYTF

d_gene: -
j_gene: TRBJ1-1
v_gene: TRBV28
abundance: many
CDR3nt: TGTGCCAGCAGTATCCGGGCCTCGAACACTGAAGCTTTCTTT
CDR3aa: CASSIRASNTEAFF

d_gene: -
j_gene: TRBJ2-7
v_gene: TRBV28
abundance: many
CDR3nt: TGTGCCAGCAGTTTATTTCCGGGAAGCTCCTACGAGCAGTACTTC
CDR3aa: CASSLFPGSSYEQYF

d_gene: -
j_gene: TRBJ2-5
v_gene: TRBV4-1
abundance: -
CDR3nt: TGCGCCAGCAGCCAAGATCCGGGGGTCGAGACCCAGTACTTC
CDR3aa: CASSQDPGVETQYF

d_gene: -
j_gene: TRBJ1-1
v_gene: TRBV20-1
abundance: many
CDR3nt: TGCAGTGCTAGCTCGGGGGTTATTGCTTTCTTT
CDR3aa: CSASSGVIAFF

d_gene: -
j_gene: TRBJ2-2
v_gene: TRBV11-1
abundance: -
CDR3nt: TGTGCCAGCAGCTTAGCGGTTCGGGTGACCGGGGAGCTGTTTTTT
CDR3aa: CASSLAVRVTGELFF

d_gene: TRBD2
j_gene: TRBJ2-5
v_gene: TRBV11-2
abundance: many
CDR3nt: TGTGCCAGCAGCCTATCGCGGGGGGGAGAGACCCAGTACTTC
CDR3aa: CASSLSRGGETQYF

d_gene: TRBD1
j_gene: TRBJ1-5
v_gene: TRBV6-1
abundance: few
CDR3nt: TGTGCCAGCAGACCCGGGACAGTTAATCAGCCCCAGCATTTT
CDR3aa: CASRPGTVNQPQHF

d_gene: -
j_gene: TRBJ1-2
v_gene: TRBV28
abundance: many
CDR3nt: TGTGCCAGCAGTTTGTGGGCAAACTATGGCTACACCTTC
CDR3aa: CASSLWANYGYTF

d_gene: TRBD2
j_gene: TRBJ2-3
v_gene: TRBV20-1
abundance: -
CDR3nt: TGCAGTGTTGGGACTAGCGGGAGAGGGACAGATACGCAGTATTTT
CDR3aa: CSVGTSGRGTDTQYF

d_gene: -
j_gene: TRBJ2-5
v_gene: TRBV30
abundance: many
CDR3nt: TGTGCCTGGACCGGGATAAAAGAGACCCAGTACTTC
CDR3aa: CAWTGIKETQYF

d_gene: TRBD1
j_gene: TRBJ2-1
v_gene: TRBV5-1
abundance: many
CDR3nt: TGCGCCAGCAGCTTGGCCGGGACAGGGATGAGCAATGAGCAGTTCTTC
CDR3aa: CASSLAGTGMSNEQFF

d_gene: -
j_gene: TRBJ2-1
v_gene: TRBV7-3
abundance: once
CDR3nt: TGTGCCAGCAGCCCTATTCTTAGCTCCTACAATGAGCAGTTCTTC
CDR3aa: CASSPILSSYNEQFF

d_gene: -
j_gene: TRBJ2-3
v_gene: TRBV20-1
abundance: -
CDR3nt: TGCAGTGCTAAAAGGGTTGGCACAGATACGCAGTATTTT
CDR3aa: CSAKRVGTDTQYF

d_gene: TRBD2
j_gene: TRBJ2-5
v_gene: TRBV10-3
abundance: many
CDR3nt: TGTGCCATCAGTGAGTCCCCCCCGGGGAGGGCGCAAGAGACCCAGTACTTC
CDR3aa: CAISESPPGRAQETQYF

d_gene: -
j_gene: TRBJ1-1
v_gene: TRBV28
abundance: many
CDR3nt: TGTGCCAGCCTGACAGGGAACACTGAAGCTTTCTTT
CDR3aa: CASLTGNTEAFF

d_gene: -
j_gene: TRBJ2-1
v_gene: TRBV20-1
abundance: -
CDR3nt: TGCAGTGCTAGCAAAGGACTACCAAGCTCCTACAATGAGCAGTTCTTC
CDR3aa: CSASKGLPSSYNEQFF

d_gene: -
j_gene: TRBJ2-7
v_gene: TRBV7-2
abundance: -
CDR3nt: TGTGCCAGCAGCTTAGAGAAGGGCTGGTTCTCCGAGCAGTACTTC
CDR3aa: CASSLEKGWFSEQYF

d_gene: -
j_gene: TRBJ1-1
v_gene: TRBV15
abundance: -
CDR3nt: TGTGCCACCAGCAGAGTAAGGAGTGAAGCTTTCTTT
CDR3aa: CATSRVRSEAFF

d_gene: -
j_gene: TRBJ2-5
v_gene: TRBV20-1
abundance: -
CDR3nt: TGCAGTGCTGCGGGACACCCGGAGGAGACCCAGTACTTC
CDR3aa: CSAAGHPEETQYF

d_gene: TRBD2
j_gene: TRBJ2-7
v_gene: TRBV19
abundance: -
CDR3nt: TGTGCCAGTAGTACCATAGCGGGGTTGAGCTCCTACGAGCAGTACTTC
CDR3aa: CASSTIAGLSSYEQYF

d_gene: TRBD2
j_gene: TRBJ2-1
v_gene: TRBV20-1
abundance: many
CDR3nt: TGCAGTGCTAGCGGGAGGGCCCACAATGAGCAGTTCTTC
CDR3aa: CSASGRAHNEQFF

d_gene: TRBD1
j_gene: TRBJ1-1
v_gene: TRBV9
abundance: -
CDR3nt: TGTGCCAGCAGCCCCGGGGACAGGGGGCTGTTGAGCACTGAAGCTTTCTTT
CDR3aa: CASSPGDRGLLSTEAFF

d_gene: -
j_gene: TRBJ2-3
v_gene: TRBV20-1
abundance: few
CDR3nt: TGCAGTGCGTCGTATCAGGGAGTAGGAGATACGCAGTATTTT
CDR3aa: CSASYQGVGDTQYF

d_gene: TRBD2
j_gene: TRBJ2-1
v_gene: TRBV27
abundance: -
CDR3nt: TGTGCCAGCCTAAAAGCGGGAAAGGGGAACAATGAGCAGTTCTTC
CDR3aa: CASLKAGKGNNEQFF

d_gene: TRBD2
j_gene: TRBJ2-1
v_gene: TRBV30
abundance: many
CDR3nt: TGTGCCTGGAGAGCGGGGGCCTCCTACAATGAGCAGTTCTTC
CDR3aa: CAWRAGASYNEQFF

d_gene: TRBD2
j_gene: TRBJ2-2
v_gene: TRBV12-3/TRBV12-4
abundance: many
CDR3nt: TGTGCCAGCACAACCTTGGGGCTAGCGGTGAGGACCGGGGAGCTGTTTTTT
CDR3aa: CASTTLGLAVRTGELFF

d_gene: -
j_gene: TRBJ2-5
v_gene: TRBV7-8
abundance: many
CDR3nt: TGTGCCAGCAGCTTAGAAAAAGAGACCCAGTACTTC
CDR3aa: CASSLEKETQYF

d_gene: -
j_gene: TRBJ1-3
v_gene: TRBV2
abundance: many
CDR3nt: TGTGCCAGCAGTGAAGCCCGGCCATCCGGAAACACCATATATTTT
CDR3aa: CASSEARPSGNTIYF

d_gene: -
j_gene: TRBJ1-5
v_gene: TRBV2
abundance: -
CDR3nt: TGTGCCAGCAGGGGTGGGGGAGGTCGCGATCAGCCCCAGCATTTT
CDR3aa: CASRGGGGRDQPQHF

d_gene: TRBD1
j_gene: TRBJ2-6
v_gene: TRBV29-1
abundance: -
CDR3nt: TGCAGCGTAACAGGGGAGAGGGCCAACGTCCTGACTTTC
CDR3aa: CSVTGERANVLTF

d_gene: TRBD1
j_gene: TRBJ1-1
v_gene: TRBV5-1
abundance: -
CDR3nt: TGCGCCAGCAGCTCATTGGGACAGGGCACCACTGAAGCTTTCTTT
CDR3aa: CASSSLGQGTTEAFF

d_gene: TRBD2
j_gene: TRBJ2-2
v_gene: TRBV9
abundance: many
CDR3nt: TGTGCCAGCAGCGTTAGTAGCGGGAGTGGCACCGGGGAGCTGTTTTTT
CDR3aa: CASSVSSGSGTGELFF

d_gene: -
j_gene: TRBJ2-3
v_gene: TRBV7-9
abundance: few
CDR3nt: TGTGCCAGCAGTCGAGGGAACAACCCTAGCACAGATACGCAGTATTTT
CDR3aa: CASSRGNNPSTDTQYF

d_gene: -
j_gene: TRBJ2-5
v_gene: TRBV4-1
abundance: -
CDR3nt: TGCGCCAGCAGCCAAGAGGGGGCGGGGGCAGAGACCCAGTACTTC
CDR3aa: CASSQEGAGAETQYF

d_gene: -
j_gene: TRBJ1-1
v_gene: TRBV18
abundance: -
CDR3nt: TGTGCCAGCTCCTGGCAATCGGGGACGACGAACACTGAAGCTTTCTTT
CDR3aa: CASSWQSGTTNTEAFF

d_gene: TRBD1
j_gene: TRBJ2-7
v_gene: TRBV5-1
abundance: many
CDR3nt: TGCGCCAGCAGCTCGAACCGGGACAGGAGCTACGAGCAGTACTTC
CDR3aa: CASSSNRDRSYEQYF

d_gene: -
j_gene: TRBJ1-5
v_gene: TRBV10-2
abundance: many
CDR3nt: TGCGCCAGCAGTTGGCAGGGGATGGATCAGCCCCAGCATTTT
CDR3aa: CASSWQGMDQPQHF

d_gene: TRBD2
j_gene: TRBJ2-1
v_gene: TRBV5-1
abundance: -
CDR3nt: TGCGCCAGCAGCTCGGGACTAGCGGTCTATGAGCAGTTCTTC
CDR3aa: CASSSGLAVYEQFF

d_gene: -
j_gene: TRBJ2-2
v_gene: TRBV7-9
abundance: many
CDR3nt: TGTGCCAGCAGCTCAATGGACACCGGGGAGCTGTTTTTT
CDR3aa: CASSSMDTGELFF

d_gene: TRBD1
j_gene: TRBJ2-2
v_gene: TRBV9
abundance: few
CDR3nt: TGTGCCAGCAGCGTAGGGCAGGGGGCGCTTAACACCGGGGAGCTGTTTTTT
CDR3aa: CASSVGQGALNTGELFF